These T cell receptor beta chains were read from a single sample in a study of blood T cell repertoires in COVID-19. Data came from immunoSEQ multiplex PCR; TCRdb stores just in-frame clones and leaves some out. The repertoire holds nearly 250,000 clones, around four fifths seen once, with 1.5% to 2% in the top ten. Specimen: peripheral blood. The receptors derive from a woman aged 80 or over with acute or convalescent COVID-19. Each CDR3 is given with its conserved first and last residue. D genes are given only for firm matches. Some rows have no size entry. The others give once, few or many, or a class for an expanded clone.

d_call j_call clone_size v_call cdr3_nt cdr3_aa
NA TRBJ1-5 once TRBV19 TGTGCCAGTAGTCTTGGCAGGGAACGCGGTCAGCCCCAGCATTTT CASSLGRERGQPQHF
NA TRBJ1-5 NA TRBV6-5 TGTGCCAGCAGCCCGACAGACAATCAGCCCCAGCATTTT CASSPTDNQPQHF
NA TRBJ2-5 NA TRBV27 TGTGCCAGCAGTCCAGCCCGGGGGGCGCGGCAAGAGACCCAGTACTTC CASSPARGARQETQYF
NA TRBJ1-2 NA TRBV5-1 TGCGCCAGCAGCTTGACAGGCAGCGGCTACACCTTC CASSLTGSGYTF
NA TRBJ2-5 NA TRBV24-1 TGTGCCACCAGTGCTTCAGGGGTAGAGACCCAGTACTTC CATSASGVETQYF
NA TRBJ1-5 once TRBV7-8 TGTGCCAGCAGCCCACCGTCCGGCAGGGAGGGCAATCAGCCCCAGCATTTT CASSPPSGREGNQPQHF
TRBD1 TRBJ2-5 few TRBV6-1 TGTGCCAGCAGTGAAGGGATGACAGGGCTTCGGGAGACCCAGTACTTC CASSEGMTGLRETQYF
NA TRBJ2-2 once TRBV5-1 TGCGCCAGCAGCCCTGTTGGGCAGCCCGGGGAGCTGTTTTTT CASSPVGQPGELFF
NA TRBJ1-6 NA TRBV7-2 TGTGCCAGCAGCTTAGATCCGTTATATAATTCACCCCTCCACTTT CASSLDPLYNSPLHF
TRBD1 TRBJ2-5 NA TRBV28 TGTGCCAGCAGTCTACAACAGGGGTTGGAGACCCAGTACTTC CASSLQQGLETQYF
TRBD2 TRBJ2-7 once TRBV5-1 TGCGCCAGCAGCCCCAGCGGGGGGGCCTACGAGCAGTACTTC CASSPSGGAYEQYF
NA TRBJ2-3 NA TRBV11-2 TGTGCCAGCAGCTTTAACACAGATACGCAGTATTTT CASSFNTDTQYF
NA TRBJ2-2 NA TRBV28 TGTGCCAGCTTTCCAAACACCGGGGAGCTGTTTTTT CASFPNTGELFF
NA TRBJ1-1 NA TRBV19 TGTGCCAGTAGTATAATGGGCAGTGAGAACACTGAAGCTTTCTTT CASSIMGSENTEAFF
NA TRBJ2-5 few TRBV7-9 TGTGCCAGCAGTCACCAGGGACTAGAGACCCAGTACTTC CASSHQGLETQYF
TRBD1 TRBJ1-2 NA TRBV28 TGTGCCAGCAGACCAACCAGGGACAGGGGTTATAATGGCTACACCTTC CASRPTRDRGYNGYTF
TRBD1 TRBJ1-4 NA TRBV15 TGTGCCACCAGCCAGGACAGGGAATCTAATGAAAAACTGTTTTTT CATSQDRESNEKLFF
TRBD2 TRBJ2-1 NA TRBV5-1 TGCGCCAGCAGTGCGCGGGAGGGCTCCTACAATGAGCAGTTCTTC CASSAREGSYNEQFF
TRBD1 TRBJ1-3 NA TRBV7-9 TGTGCCAGCAGCCCAACCCCGGCGGGACAGGCCTCTGGAAACACCATATATTTT CASSPTPAGQASGNTIYF
NA TRBJ2-1 NA TRBV28 TGTGCCAGCAGTTTCCGGACCAGGGGACCTAAGTTCTTC CASSFRTRGPKFF
TRBD2 TRBJ2-3 NA TRBV5-4 TGTGCCAGCAGCCCAAGCGGGAGGGCCACAGATACGCAGTATTTT CASSPSGRATDTQYF
NA TRBJ2-3 few TRBV4-2 TGTGCCAGCAGCCCGGGCGGGCCTACCACCACAGATACGCAGTATTTT CASSPGGPTTTDTQYF
NA TRBJ2-6 NA TRBV27 TGTGCCAGCAGTTTAATTACAGGGACTGGGGCCAACGTCCTGACTTTC CASSLITGTGANVLTF
TRBD2 TRBJ2-6 NA TRBV5-4 TGTGCCAGCAGCTCCGGGACTAGGAGGTCTGGGGCCAACGTCCTGACTTTC CASSSGTRRSGANVLTF
NA TRBJ2-3 NA TRBV9 TGTGCCAGCAGCGATGGACAGTCTAGCACAGATACGCAGTATTTT CASSDGQSSTDTQYF
NA TRBJ2-3 NA TRBV7-2 TGTGCCAGCAGCCAACCAGCGAAAGGCACAGATACGCAGTATTTT CASSQPAKGTDTQYF
TRBD2 TRBJ2-2 NA TRBV3-1/TRBV3-2 TGTGCCAGCAGCCTTCCCCCCCTAGCGGGGGATACCGGGGAGCTGTTTTTT CASSLPPLAGDTGELFF
TRBD1 TRBJ1-5 NA TRBV6-2/TRBV6-3 TGTGCCAGCAGCCCTCCTACAGGGACAGGGAGTGGGCCCCAGCATTTT CASSPPTGTGSGPQHF
NA TRBJ1-6 NA TRBV4-3 TGCGCCAGCAGCCAAGTCCCAGGGGCAAATTCACCCCTCCACTTT CASSQVPGANSPLHF
TRBD1 TRBJ1-5 NA TRBV10-3 TGTGCCATCAGTGAGTCCGTGACAGGGTTTCAGCCCCAGCATTTT CAISESVTGFQPQHF
NA TRBJ1-1 NA TRBV7-8 TGTGCCAGCAGCTTAGGCCGGGATCCTGAAGCTTTCTTT CASSLGRDPEAFF
TRBD1 TRBJ1-4 NA TRBV5-1 TGCGCCAGCAGCATTATTCCGGGACAGGGTGAAAAACTGTTTTTT CASSIIPGQGEKLFF
TRBD1 TRBJ1-2 NA TRBV28 TGTGCCAGCAGTACGGGACAGTCTAACTATGGCTACACCTTC CASSTGQSNYGYTF
TRBD2 TRBJ2-3 NA TRBV29-1 TGCAGCGTTGAAGGCACTAGCGGGAGATTGGCAGATACGCAGTATTTT CSVEGTSGRLADTQYF
NA TRBJ1-5 few TRBV6-6 TGTGCCAGCAGTTACTCGTGGTCCGGTAATCAGCCCCAGCATTTT CASSYSWSGNQPQHF
NA TRBJ2-3 NA TRBV6-4 TGTGCCAGCACACGAGGGGGGGCCGGTGACACAGATACGCAGTATTTT CASTRGGAGDTDTQYF
TRBD2 TRBJ2-3 once TRBV7-2 TGTGCCAGCAGCTCAGGGACTAGCGGTCACACAGATACGCAGTATTTT CASSSGTSGHTDTQYF
TRBD2 TRBJ2-7 NA TRBV4-1 TGCGCCAGCAGCAAAGATAGCGGGGGGGCCAGCTACGAGCAGTACTTC CASSKDSGGASYEQYF
NA TRBJ2-1 NA TRBV4-2 TGTGCCAGCAGCCAAGAATCCGGGGGAGCACGCAATGAGCAGTTCTTC CASSQESGGARNEQFF
NA TRBJ1-6 NA TRBV11-2 TGTGCCAGCAGCTTATCAAGCGCAGCTCTGAATTCACCCCTCCACTTT CASSLSSAALNSPLHF
TRBD1 TRBJ1-2 NA TRBV5-5 TGTGCCAGCAGCTTCTACAGGGGGCTGGACTATGGCTACACCTTC CASSFYRGLDYGYTF